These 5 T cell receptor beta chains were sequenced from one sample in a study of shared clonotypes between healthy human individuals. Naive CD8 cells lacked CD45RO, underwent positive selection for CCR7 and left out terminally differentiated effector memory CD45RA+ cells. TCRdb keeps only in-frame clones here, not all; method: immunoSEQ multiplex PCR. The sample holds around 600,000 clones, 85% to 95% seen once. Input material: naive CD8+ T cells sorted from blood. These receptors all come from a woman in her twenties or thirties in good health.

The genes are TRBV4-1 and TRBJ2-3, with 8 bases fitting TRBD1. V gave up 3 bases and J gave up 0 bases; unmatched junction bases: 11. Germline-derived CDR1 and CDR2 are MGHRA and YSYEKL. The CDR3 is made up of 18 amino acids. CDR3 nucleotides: TGCGCCAGCAGCCACCAAACGTGGACAGGGTCTAGCACAGATACGCAGTATTTT. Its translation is CASSHQTWTGSSTDTQYF.

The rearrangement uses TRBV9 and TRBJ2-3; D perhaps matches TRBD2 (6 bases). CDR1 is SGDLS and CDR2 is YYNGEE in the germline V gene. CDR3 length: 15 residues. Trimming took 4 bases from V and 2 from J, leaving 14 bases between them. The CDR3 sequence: CASSTRELDTDTQYF. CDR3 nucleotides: TGTGCCAGCAGCACCCGGGAGCTAGACACAGATACGCAGTATTTT. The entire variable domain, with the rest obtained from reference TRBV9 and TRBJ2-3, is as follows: DSGVTQTPKHLITATGQRVTLRCSPRSGDLSVYWYQQSLDQGLQFLIQYYNGEERAKGNILERFSAQQFPDLHSELNLSSLELGDSALYFCASSTRELDTDTQYFGPGTRLTVL.

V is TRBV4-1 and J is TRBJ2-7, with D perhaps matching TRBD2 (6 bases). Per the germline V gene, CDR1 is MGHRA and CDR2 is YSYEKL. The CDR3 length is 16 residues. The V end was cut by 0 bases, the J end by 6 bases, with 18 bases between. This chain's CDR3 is CASSQESPRAGREQYF. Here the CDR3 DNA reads TGCGCCAGCAGCCAAGAATCCCCGCGGGCGGGACGCGAGCAGTACTTC.

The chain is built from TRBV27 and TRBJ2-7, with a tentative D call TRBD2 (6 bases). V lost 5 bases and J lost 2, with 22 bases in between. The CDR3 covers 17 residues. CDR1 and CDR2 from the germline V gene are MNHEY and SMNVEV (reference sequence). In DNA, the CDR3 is TGTGCCAGCAGTCCATACCGCGGGACCACATTAACCTACGAGCAGTACTTC. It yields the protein CASSPYRGTTLTYEQYF.

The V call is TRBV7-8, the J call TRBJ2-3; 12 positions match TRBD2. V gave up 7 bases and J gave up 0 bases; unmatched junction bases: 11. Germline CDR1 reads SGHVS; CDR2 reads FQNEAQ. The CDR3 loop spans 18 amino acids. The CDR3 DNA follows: TGTGCCAGCATGTTTGCGCTAGCGGGAGGGCGAAGCACAGATACGCAGTATTTT. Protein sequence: CASMFALAGGRSTDTQYF.